The T cell receptor (beta chain) under discussion was sequenced for a study of blood T cell repertoires in COVID-19. Across the whole study: COVID-19 samples, acute and convalescent, were from the United States, Italy and Spain.

CDR3 length equals 15 residues. The V end was cut by 1 base, the J end by 0 bases, with 9 bases between. Per germline, CDR1 MGHRA and CDR2 YSYEKL. This table comes from immunoSEQ multiplex PCR, and its TCRdb copy is limited to in-frame clones, with some not included. The profile shows about 140,000 clones, roughly 85% of them singletons. The gene calls are TRBV4-1 and TRBJ1-2; no clear D gene. This TCR derives from a man over 45 with acute or convalescent COVID-19. The sequenced material came from peripheral blood. DNA for the CDR3: TGCGCCAGCAGCCAAGGGTCCGAGGCTAACTATGGCTACACCTTC. Protein sequence: CASSQGSEANYGYTF.